The 2 T cell receptor beta chains reported below all come from one sample, sequenced in a study of high-grade serous ovarian cancer treatment subgroups. Method: immunoSEQ multiplex PCR; TCRdb's copy keeps in-frame clones and lacks some. The sample consists of 15,000 to 20,000 clones, approximately 76% of them appearing once. Tumor tissue was taken before any definitive surgery or chemotherapy was given. Source material: tumor tissue. These receptors came from a human donor with high-grade serous ovarian cancer.

The V and J genes are TRBV30 and TRBJ2-5; D is possibly TRBD1 or TRBD2 (6 bases each). V was cut by 0 bases and J by 11 bases, with 19 bases left in between. This CDR3 has 14 residues. CDR1 is GTSNPN and CDR2 is SVGIG in the germline V gene (reference sequence). The CDR3, as DNA: TGTGCCTGGAGTGTACAGGATGGGGGGCCCTGGCAGTACTTC. Residues: CAWSVQDGGPWQYF.

This clone was counted only a few times. The chain recombines TRBV19 with TRBJ1-5; D is uncertain. The germline V gene has CDR1 LNHDA and CDR2 SQIVND (reference sequence). Trimming cost V 3 bases and J 6 bases, with 18 bases left between them. The CDR3 contains 16 residues. The CDR3 sequence: CASSMLAWQTPQPQHF. The CDR3 DNA reads TGTGCCAGTAGTATGTTGGCTTGGCAAACCCCTCAGCCCCAGCATTTT.